This is a list of T cell receptor beta chains from one sample in a study of T-cell reconstitution after alpha-beta-depleted transplantation in children. Each CDR3 protein is one row after TCRdb ran MiXCR on the PCR reads. The data show hundreds of thousands of distinct CDR3 sequences, roughly 8.2% seen once. Source: PBMCs, mostly from graft donor cells, taken 180 days after TCRalphabeta/CD19-depleted stem cell transplant. These receptors all stem from a male patient between 5 and 17 years old who had a stem cell transplant for acute lymphoblastic leukemia, so the T cells may come from the graft donor. Both conserved end residues are trimmed from each CDR3.

v_call | cdr3_length | cdr3_aa
TRBV14 | 15 | ASSQKSGRATYNEQF
TRBV6-5 | 12 | ASRFTSGTDTQY
TRBV5-6 | 12 | ASSTTTGSYEQY
TRBV9 | 10 | ASSPGPQEQY
TRBV9 | 11 | ASSAALNNEQF
TRBV9 | 12 | ASSVGLSTDTQY
TRBV9 | 13 | ASSPPGRANQPQH
TRBV5-1 | 13 | ASSFAGRGNTEAF
TRBV9 | 17 | ASSVRLAGGPVSTDTQY
TRBV13 | 16 | ASRIPGQDNFSGNTIY
TRBV28 | 13 | ASSLLGQGHQPQH
TRBV28 | 11 | ASSFLSGYGYT
TRBV6-5 | 12 | ASSYSKEIQPQH
TRBV20-1 | 12 | SASFLSSYNEQF
TRBV12-3/TRBV12-4 | 15 | ASSSYLLTGLNQPQH
TRBV20-1 | 9 | SAKGGGGAF
TRBV20-1 | 10 | SATDRDYEQY
TRBV7-9 | 11 | ASRGTGNTEAF
TRBV7-6 | 14 | ASSLIGTSGYNEQF
TRBV20-1 | 10 | SAKDGNQPQH
TRBV20-1 | 13 | SARGDRTGGNTIY
TRBV28 | 9 | ASKQNTEAF
TRBV28 | 14 | ASQSGGTGRVDEQF
TRBV20-1 | 11 | SALRPGLGEQY
TRBV5-1 | 14 | ASSLRAGGSWNEQF
TRBV7-9 | 12 | ASSLVGFTDTQY
TRBV18 | 15 | ASSPPDRASRTDTQY
TRBV12-3/TRBV12-4 | 11 | ASSFWNTGELF
TRBV27 | 12 | ASSSIMTSYEQY
TRBV28 | 11 | ASSFYADQPQH
TRBV5-1 | 11 | ASSSDRVREQY
TRBV18 | 12 | ASSPLSDTGELF
TRBV7-9 | 10 | ASSLEPYEQY
TRBV7-3 | 13 | ASSPPGQGAVTQY
TRBV20-1 | 11 | SAFTADNEKLF
TRBV19 | 11 | TSRTSGSYEQY